This T cell receptor (beta chain) was captured in a study of blood T cell repertoires in COVID-19 (dated by TCRdb to 2018 to 2020). Background on the whole study: Samples from collaborators originated in the United States, Italy and Spain and spanned both the acute and convalescent phases of COVID-19. The material from the prospective study consisted of cDNA or gDNA derived from T cells, B-cell-depleted T cells, or PBMCs. Subjects who had been exposed to COVID-19, were actively infected with it, or had recovered from it provided the deeply sampled blood TCRbeta repertoires that made up the dataset. A freely available public database, intended as a resource for researchers studying the immune response to SARS-CoV-2, is where the repertoires were released. The samples were drawn from the first 160 participants of the ongoing ImmuneRACE study and from over a thousand subjects provided by 6 global collaborators. A de-identified subject ID, COVID-19 status, age in years and sex were almost always included in the sample metadata. Where HLA class I and class II types were available, the types were taken from metadata supplied by the sample provider, not from assay-based typing.

Enrolling through a virtual design, the prospective study's participants ranged in age from roughly 18 to 89 years and lived across roughly 23 United States geographic areas. To assign participants to cohorts, the prospective study relied on clinical history that participants themselves reported in a screening survey and a study questionnaire. For ImmuneRACE Cohort 3, a participant was defined as recovered based on two consecutive negative NP/OP PCR tests, clearance by a healthcare professional, or resolution of symptoms. Mobile phlebotomists in the prospective study collected whole blood, serum and a nasopharyngeal or oropharyngeal swab from every participant. Additional blood draws and questionnaires over an approximately 2-month period could optionally be provided by prospective study participants. Before DNA extraction, blood samples from the prospective study were shipped at room temperature or frozen.

Overall study outcomes, separate from this receptor: How much clinical and demographic metadata was included differed by source and by participant, and the metadata was provided uncurated.

Note on this clone: The specificity of this receptor is unknown. No much larger clonotype is one base removed from it; base qualities were not supplied.

The immunoSEQ Assay, a bias-controlled multiplex PCR, was used to amplify TCRbeta CDR3 regions from genomic DNA. As for the original processing: The number of nucleated cells in each sample was estimated by amplification of reference gene primers within the assay. To quantify the absolute abundance of each unique TCRbeta CDR3 rearrangement, sequence reads were collapsed and filtered. For each sample, productive Simpson clonality was calculated as the square root of Simpson's diversity index over productive rearrangements. TCRdb took over this immuneACCESS table, retaining in-frame rearrangements with V and J assigned. Such tables are incomplete; in checked studies, under half of the missing clones stem from an unresolved V gene, and the remainder is unexplained. Clonal size and the V and J genes are those of that table, whereas D and trimming came from the DNA. The table for this sample lists around 250,000 clones; approximately 85% of them were counted only once. Around 1.8% of the sample is held by the ten biggest clonotypes.

The source is a woman aged 50 to 60 who had recovered from COVID-19. The specimen sequenced was PBMCs or T cells enriched from blood (not recorded which).

The base sequence is TGTGCCAGCAGTGAGGTATGGGGCCTGAACACTGAAGCTTTCTTT. Its translation is CASSEVWGLNTEAFF. The rearranged segments are TRBV6-1 and TRBJ1-1; the best D guess is TRBD1, with 5 bases matching. The germline V gene encodes CDR1 MNHNS and CDR2 SASEGT. The germline ends are 11 bases apart after V is trimmed by 3 bases and J by 0 bases. Spanning cysteine to phenylalanine, the CDR3 consists of 15 amino acids. Only the CDR3 DNA stays, 45 bases, in frame from base 1.